This paragraph reports one T cell receptor (beta chain). Its specificity is unknown. The data were taken from a study of T-cell memory formation after mild COVID-19. Study-wide context: Clustering of TCRs was largely donor specific.

Study-level results: Later expanders leaned toward CD4+, whereas clones contracting from day 15 to 85 were balanced CD4/CD8. Those CD4+ clones that contracted were mainly in CM and EM (CD8+ ones in EMRA). Pre-infection memory held some responding clones, suggesting pre-existing cross-reactive T cells responded.

TCRdb reprocessed the 5' RACE reads with MiXCR, giving one entry per CDR3 protein. Here the sample spans about 170,000 distinct CDR3 sequences, about an eighth being singletons. There are 15 residues in the CDR3. V dropped 6 bases and J dropped 5; count of bases not matched to a gene: 7. The sequenced sample consisted of PBMCs or a T cell subset sorted from them (not recorded which). The chain employs TRBV12-3 or TRBV12-4 and TRBJ1-5, with 10 nucleotides matching TRBD1. The receptor was derived from a man in his late teens or twenties who had mild COVID-19 (a few samples of this study predate the infection). Cell type and time point are not known. In nucleotides, the CDR3 is TGTGCCAGCAGCACGGGACAGGGGCTATATCAGCCCCAGCATTTT. Translating gives CASSTGQGLYQPQHF.